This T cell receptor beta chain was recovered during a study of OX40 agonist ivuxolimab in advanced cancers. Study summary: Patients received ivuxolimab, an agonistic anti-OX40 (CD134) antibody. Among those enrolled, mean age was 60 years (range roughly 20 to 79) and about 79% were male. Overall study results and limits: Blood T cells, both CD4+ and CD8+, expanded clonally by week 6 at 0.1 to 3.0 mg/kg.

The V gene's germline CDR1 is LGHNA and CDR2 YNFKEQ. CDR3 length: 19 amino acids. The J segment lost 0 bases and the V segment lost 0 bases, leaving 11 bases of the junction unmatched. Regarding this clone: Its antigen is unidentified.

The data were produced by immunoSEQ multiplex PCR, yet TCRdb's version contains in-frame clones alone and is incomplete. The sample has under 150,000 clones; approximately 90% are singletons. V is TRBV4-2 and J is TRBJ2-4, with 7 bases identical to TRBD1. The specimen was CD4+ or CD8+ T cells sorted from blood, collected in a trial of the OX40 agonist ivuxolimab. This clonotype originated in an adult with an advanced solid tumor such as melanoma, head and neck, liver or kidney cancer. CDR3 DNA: TGTGCCAGCAGCCAAGATAGGGACAGCTCCGCTCCAGCCAAAAACATTCAGTACTTC. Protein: CASSQDRDSSAPAKNIQYF.